Below are 27 T cell receptor beta chains sequenced from a single sample in a study of multiple sclerosis patients with progressive multifocal leukoencephalopathy. Time point denoted: before natalizumab initiation. Libraries were prepared by immunoSEQ multiplex PCR; TCRdb keeps only in-frame clonotypes and omits some of them. Seen here are about 32,000 clones, 80% to 95% observed once, and the top ten hold 1.9%. Sequences were obtained from PBMCs. These TCRs come from a man aged 25-45 years with multiple sclerosis.

The CDR3 region is CASSSGSRANEKLFF. As DNA, the CDR3 is TGCGCCAGCAGCTCAGGGAGTCGGGCTAATGAAAAACTGTTTTTT. The rearrangement uses TRBV5-1 and TRBJ1-4, with D maybe TRBD1 (5 bases). The CDR3 length is 15 residues. Trimming left V 3 bases short and J 3 bases short, with 12 bases between. Germline assignment: CDR1 SGHRS and CDR2 YFSETQ.

The V gene is TRBV27, the J gene TRBJ2-2; 10 nucleotides line up with TRBD1. Unmatched junction bases numbered 14, after V lost 2 bases and J lost 5 bases. The CDR3 is made up of 19 amino acids. Germline V gene lookup returns CDR1 MNHEY and CDR2 SMNVEV (reference sequence). The CDR3, as DNA: TGTGCCAGCAGTTTAAAGGGACAGGGGTCCCCCCGGGTAACCGGGGAGCTGTTTTTT. This sequence encodes CASSLKGQGSPRVTGELFF.

The chain recombines TRBV11-2 with TRBJ2-2; the match to TRBD2 covers 8 bases. The germline gives CDR1 SGHAT, CDR2 FQNNGV. The ends lost 6 bases at V and 3 bases at J; junction bases unmatched: 6. The CDR3 sequence is 15 residues long. The CDR3 sequence: CASSSSGSYTGELFF. The DNA of the CDR3 is TGTGCCAGCAGTTCTAGCGGGTCTTACACCGGGGAGCTGTTTTTT.

The chain carries TRBV5-5 and TRBJ1-1; D is possibly TRBD1 (5 bases). V gave up 4 bases and J gave up 4 bases, with 14 bases separating them. The germline V gene encodes CDR1 SGHKS and CDR2 YYEKEE (reference sequence). CDR3 length: 14 residues. CDR3 residues: CASSPGGYATEAFF. CDR3 sequence (DNA): TGTGCCAGCAGCCCCGGGGGTTATGCCACTGAAGCTTTCTTT.

This rearrangement joins TRBV10-3 to TRBJ2-7, with D tentatively TRBD1 (6 bases). Trimming took off 7 bases at V and 8 bases at J, with 27 bases between the two ends. This CDR3 contains 16 residues. Germline assignment: CDR1 ENHRY and CDR2 SYGVKD. The CDR3 sequence is CAITALGARGRNKQYF. CDR3 DNA sequence: TGTGCCATCACTGCCTTGGGGGCCCGGGGTAGGAACAAGCAGTACTTC.

V and J are TRBV7-9 and TRBJ1-2, with D perhaps TRBD1 (6 bases). The V gene lost 5 bases and the J gene lost 7 bases, with 20 bases spanning the gap. Germline V gene lookup returns CDR1 SEHNR and CDR2 FQNEAQ (reference sequence). CDR3 length equals 15 residues. DNA for the CDR3: TGTGCCAGCAGCCTTCCGGACAGTGGACAGAGTGGCTACACCTTC. It encodes CASSLPDSGQSGYTF.

The rearrangement joins TRBV13 to TRBJ2-7, with 13 nucleotides matching TRBD2. The trim removed 5 bases at V and 4 bases at J, leaving 5 bases unmatched. This CDR3 comprises 15 residues. The germline V gene has CDR1 PRHDT and CDR2 FYEKMQ (reference sequence). The CDR3 DNA reads TGTGCCAGCAGCGAGGGACTAGCGGGAACGTACGAGCAGTACTTC. This translates into CASSEGLAGTYEQYF.

The chain has TRBV15 and TRBJ2-7; D not resolved. Germline CDR1 reads LNHNV; CDR2 reads YYDKDF (reference sequence). V lost 5 bases to trimming and J lost 0 bases, with 11 bases between them. The CDR3 covers 14 residues. The CDR3 spells CATSYRVSSYEQYV. CDR3 nucleotides: TGTGCCACCAGCTACCGAGTGAGCTCCTACGAGCAGTACGTC.

DNA of the CDR3: TGTGCCAGCAGCGTAGACAGGTTCGGTACGGAAGCTTTCTTT. It encodes CASSVDRFGTEAFF. V is TRBV9 and J is TRBJ1-1, with D perhaps matching TRBD1 (5 bases). This CDR3 spans 14 amino acids. The germline V gene has CDR1 SGDLS and CDR2 YYNGEE. The V end was cut by 0 bases, the J end by 8 bases, with 14 bases between.

The chain uses TRBV18 and TRBJ2-2; TRBD1 is a possible D gene (5 bases). V gave up 2 bases and J gave up 4 bases, with 11 bases separating them. This CDR3 comprises 15 residues. The germline gives CDR1 KGHSH, CDR2 LQKENI. CDR3 sequence reads: CASSPKQGLTGELFF. The CDR3 nucleotides read TGTGCCAGCTCACCAAAGCAGGGCCTCACCGGGGAGCTGTTTTTT.

This rearrangement joins TRBV27 to TRBJ2-2; 13 nucleotides align to TRBD2. This CDR3 contains 17 residues. The trim removed 4 bases at V and 7 bases at J, leaving 9 bases unmatched. The V gene's germline CDR1 is MNHEY and CDR2 SMNVEV (reference sequence). The CDR3 DNA sequence: TGTGCCAGCAGTTCCCTTACTAGCGGGAGGGTTATCGGGGAGCTGTTTTTT. Amino acids: CASSSLTSGRVIGELFF.

V usage is TRBV27 and J usage is TRBJ1-5, with no clear D. Germline V gene lookup returns CDR1 MNHEY and CDR2 SMNVEV (reference sequence). CDR3 length equals 16 residues. V was cut by 5 bases and J by 2 bases, with 16 bases left in between. The CDR3 loop reads CASSVAAGLGNQPQHF. The CDR3 region has the DNA TGTGCCAGCAGTGTCGCGGCCGGTCTGGGCAATCAGCCCCAGCATTTT.

The chain employs TRBV19 and TRBJ2-7; tentatively, D is TRBD1 or TRBD2 (5 bases each). The CDR3 extends over 12 amino acids. Germline assignment: CDR1 LNHDA and CDR2 SQIVND (reference sequence). Trimming cost V 2 bases and J 7 bases, with 9 bases left between them. CDR3 protein: CASSIRGREQYF. The DNA for the CDR3 is TGTGCCAGTAGTATAAGGGGACGGGAGCAGTACTTC.

The CDR3 DNA reads TGTGCCAGCAGCTTTGCTGGGACTAGCGGGATGGATACGCAGTATTTT. Its translation is CASSFAGTSGMDTQYF. This rearrangement joins TRBV13 to TRBJ2-3, with 13 nucleotides matching TRBD2. V lost 3 bases, J lost 6 bases, and 6 bases stayed unmatched. The CDR3 extends over 16 amino acids. Germline V gives CDR1 PRHDT, CDR2 FYEKMQ (reference sequence).

Worth noting for this clone: An end of the junction does not agree with germline; a read error may underlie this. The chain joins TRBV7-7 to TRBJ2-1, with D perhaps given as TRBD1 or TRBD2 (5 bases each). This CDR3 is 15 amino acids long. Germline CDR1 and CDR2: SSHAT and FNYEAQ (reference sequence). CDR3 region: CASTLLPGPSYEQFF. For the CDR3, the DNA is TGTGCTAGCACTCTCCTACCGGGACCATCATACGAGCAGTTCTTC.

The chain has TRBV7-2 and TRBJ1-4; D is ambiguous. Trimming took off 2 bases at V and 6 bases at J, with 10 bases between the two ends. The CDR3 contains 14 residues. The germline V gene has CDR1 SGHTA and CDR2 FQGNSA. The CDR3 sequence: CASSLMDGYEKLFF. The CDR3 nucleotides are TGTGCCAGCAGCTTAATGGACGGTTATGAAAAACTGTTTTTT.

In this sample, this clone turned up once. This chain links TRBV4-2 with TRBJ2-7, with a weak D call TRBD1 (6 bases). Trimming removed 0 bases at V and 5 bases at J, with 17 bases between. Germline-derived CDR1 and CDR2 are LGHNA and YNFKEQ. CDR3 length: 16 residues. In DNA form, the CDR3 reads TGTGCCAGCAGCCAAGACTACAGGGTCTTCGCGGACGAGCAGTACTTC. Its translation is CASSQDYRVFADEQYF.

The gene calls are TRBV5-4 and TRBJ1-3, with D possibly being TRBD1 (5 bases). CDR1 is SGHNT and CDR2 is YYREEE in the germline V gene (reference sequence). V gave up 1 base and J gave up 0 bases, with 17 bases separating them. The CDR3 is made up of 18 amino acids. Written as DNA, the CDR3 is TGTGCCAGCAGCTTGATAATATTGGGGCCGAGCTCTGGAAACACCATATATTTT. It codes for CASSLIILGPSSGNTIYF.

This clone was picked up one time. Mismatch with germline at one junction end may stem from a read error. The rearrangement links TRBV29-1 to TRBJ2-7, with 10 bases identical to TRBD2. The length of the CDR3 is 12 residues. Germline assignment: CDR1 SQVTM and CDR2 ANQGSEA. The CDR3 sequence: CSTLGPAGGWDF. CDR3 sequence (DNA): TGCAGCACCCTGGGGCCAGCGGGAGGGTGGGACTTC.

This chain joins TRBV7-2 and TRBJ2-4; 8 nucleotides line up with TRBD2. The V segment lost 2 bases and the J segment 1 base; nucleotides outside the gene matches: 7. CDR3 length equals 17 residues. In germline, CDR1 is SGHTA, CDR2 FQGNSA. CDR3 sequence: CASSLRGGGSAKNIQYF. CDR3 bases: TGTGCCAGCAGCTTAAGGGGCGGGGGGTCGGCCAAAAACATTCAGTACTTC.

The V call is TRBV11-2, the J call TRBJ2-7; D unclear. CDR3 length equals 13 residues. CDR1 is SGHAT and CDR2 is FQNNGV in the germline V gene. V was cut by 0 bases and J by 3 bases, with 6 bases left in between. The CDR3 loop reads CASSLDPHYEQYV. In DNA form, the CDR3 reads TGTGCCAGCAGCTTAGATCCCCACTACGAGCAGTACGTC.

This clone was seen just once. The V and J genes are TRBV13 and TRBJ1-2; unclear D gene. CDR1 is PRHDT, CDR2 FYEKMQ, per germline (reference sequence). Trimming left V 4 bases short and J 3 bases short, with 21 bases between. The CDR3 runs to 17 residues. CDR3: CASSSRGGPELYYGYTF. The CDR3 DNA follows: TGTGCCAGCAGCTCCCGGGGTGGGCCGGAGCTCTACTATGGCTACACCTTC. The complete variable domain, with remaining parts taken from reference TRBV13 and TRBJ1-2, reads AAGVIQSPRHLIKEKRETATLKCYPIPRHDTVYWYQQGPGQDPQFLISFYEKMQSDKGSIPDRFSAQQFSDYHSELNMSSLELGDSALYFCASSSRGGPELYYGYTFGSGTRLTVV.

V is TRBV19 and J is TRBJ2-7; D perhaps matches TRBD1 (6 bases). CDR1 and CDR2 from the germline V gene are LNHDA and SQIVND (reference sequence). V lost 8 bases and J lost 4, with 15 bases in between. This CDR3 has 13 amino acids. The CDR3 region has the DNA TGTGCCAGTTCCCAGGGGTTGGCGTACGAGCAGTACGTC. The encoded protein is CASSQGLAYEQYV.

V usage is TRBV7-2 and J usage is TRBJ2-7, with a possible D match to TRBD2 (6 bases). Trimming took 6 bases from V and 2 from J, leaving 8 bases between them. The germline V gene encodes CDR1 SGHTA and CDR2 FQGNSA. This CDR3 spans 12 amino acids. CDR3 amino acids: CASRDYPYEQYF. CDR3 sequence (DNA): TGTGCCAGCAGGGACTACCCCTACGAGCAGTACTTC.

This sequence joins TRBV7-9 and TRBJ1-2, with no clear D. There are 13 residues in the CDR3. The V end lost 5 bases, the J end lost 3 bases, and 10 bases lay between the germline ends. Germline V CDR1 and CDR2: SEHNR, FQNEAQ (reference sequence). The CDR3 coding sequence is TGTGCCAGCAGCCTCGGGTTTGACTATGGCTACACCTTC. It yields the protein CASSLGFDYGYTF. Variable domain in full (rest from reference TRBV7-9 and TRBJ1-2): DTGVSQNPRHKITKRGQNVTFRCDPISEHNRLYWYRQTLGQGPEFLTYFQNEAQLEKSRLLSDRFSAERPKGSFSTLEIQRTEQGDSAMYLCASSLGFDYGYTFGSGTRLTVV.

This sequence joins TRBV7-9 and TRBJ1-4; 8 bases line up with TRBD1. Per the germline V gene, CDR1 is SEHNR and CDR2 is FQNEAQ (reference sequence). The V gene end was trimmed by 4 bases and the J gene end by 6 bases; junction bases not matched to a gene: 4. The CDR3 sequence is 14 residues long. The CDR3 here is CASSSDRGYEKLFF. The CDR3 bases are TGTGCCAGCAGCTCCGACAGGGGATATGAAAAACTGTTTTTT.

The V gene is TRBV19, the J gene TRBJ1-6; D is possibly TRBD1 (5 bases). The germline V gene encodes CDR1 LNHDA and CDR2 SQIVND (reference sequence). The CDR3 covers 15 residues. Trimming stripped 2 bases from V and 7 bases from J, with 12 bases between. The CDR3 DNA sequence: TGTGCCAGTAGTATACAGGGAATCGAGAATTCACCCCTCCACTTT. Encoded protein: CASSIQGIENSPLHF.